A selection of T cell receptor beta chains follows, all from one sample in a study of shared clonotypes between healthy human individuals. The data were produced by immunoSEQ multiplex PCR, yet TCRdb's version contains in-frame clones alone and is incomplete. The sample lists around 500,000 clones, 81% occurring once. The sequenced material came from PBMCs. The receptors here all came from a woman aged 35 to 49 in good health. Some clones in this sample may be carry-over from other donors' samples. Both conserved end residues are part of each CDR3. Fields, in order: CDR3 length, V gene, D gene, J gene, clone size, CDR3 protein, CDR3 DNA. The D gene is left open where the match is weak. Clone size is shown for a subset of rows, as once, few, many or a class of expanded clone.

CDR3 length: 14; V gene: TRBV6-5; D gene: TRBD1; J gene: TRBJ2-7; clone size: .; CDR3 protein: CASSYGQGRYEQYF; CDR3 DNA: TGTGCCAGCAGTTACGGACAGGGACGCTACGAGCAGTACTTC
CDR3 length: 14; V gene: TRBV7-2; D gene: TRBD1; J gene: TRBJ2-5; clone size: .; CDR3 protein: CASSFRQGSETQYF; CDR3 DNA: TGTGCCAGCAGCTTCAGACAGGGATCAGAGACCCAGTACTTC
CDR3 length: 13; V gene: TRBV6-4; D gene: TRBD1; J gene: TRBJ1-1; clone size: .; CDR3 protein: CASSLTGGTEAFF; CDR3 DNA: TGTGCCAGCAGTCTGACAGGGGGCACTGAAGCTTTCTTT
CDR3 length: 14; V gene: TRBV27; D gene: TRBD2; J gene: TRBJ2-7; clone size: .; CDR3 protein: CASRNYTGGNEQYF; CDR3 DNA: TGTGCCAGCCGAAATTACACGGGAGGTAACGAGCAGTACTTC
CDR3 length: 15; V gene: TRBV4-1; D gene: TRBD1; J gene: TRBJ1-5; clone size: .; CDR3 protein: CASSQSGTGDQPQHF; CDR3 DNA: TGCGCCAGCAGCCAGTCCGGGACAGGGGATCAGCCCCAGCATTTT
CDR3 length: 15; V gene: TRBV4-3; D gene: .; J gene: TRBJ1-1; clone size: few; CDR3 protein: CASSQMLTVNTEAFF; CDR3 DNA: TGCGCCAGCAGCCAAATGCTGACGGTGAACACTGAAGCTTTCTTT
CDR3 length: 18; V gene: TRBV5-1; D gene: TRBD2; J gene: TRBJ2-2; clone size: .; CDR3 protein: CASSLEGAGSGSPGELFF; CDR3 DNA: TGCGCCAGCAGCTTGGAAGGGGCGGGAAGCGGGAGTCCCGGGGAGCTGTTTTTT
CDR3 length: 16; V gene: TRBV7-8; D gene: .; J gene: TRBJ1-5; clone size: .; CDR3 protein: CASSLAGARRNQPQHF; CDR3 DNA: TGTGCCAGCAGCTTAGCGGGGGCGCGCCGGAATCAGCCCCAGCATTTT
CDR3 length: 15; V gene: TRBV29-1; D gene: .; J gene: TRBJ1-1; clone size: .; CDR3 protein: CSVEVPRLTNTEAFF; CDR3 DNA: TGCAGCGTTGAAGTTCCTCGGCTGACAAACACTGAAGCTTTCTTT
CDR3 length: 19; V gene: TRBV5-1; D gene: TRBD2; J gene: TRBJ2-2; clone size: .; CDR3 protein: CASSLVGGTSGTNTGELFF; CDR3 DNA: TGCGCCAGCAGCTTGGTCGGGGGGACTAGCGGGACGAACACCGGGGAGCTGTTTTTT
CDR3 length: 14; V gene: TRBV7-3; D gene: .; J gene: TRBJ2-1; clone size: once; CDR3 protein: CASSLTGGYNEQFF; CDR3 DNA: TGTGCCAGCAGCTTAACGGGGGGCTACAATGAGCAGTTCTTC
CDR3 length: 15; V gene: TRBV18; D gene: TRBD2; J gene: TRBJ2-1; clone size: .; CDR3 protein: CASSRTSGRYNEQFF; CDR3 DNA: TGTGCCAGCTCACGGACTAGCGGGAGATACAATGAGCAGTTCTTC
CDR3 length: 13; V gene: TRBV28; D gene: .; J gene: TRBJ2-5; clone size: .; CDR3 protein: CASQGPSQETQYF; CDR3 DNA: TGTGCCAGCCAGGGGCCATCCCAAGAGACCCAGTACTTC
CDR3 length: 15; V gene: TRBV27; D gene: TRBD1; J gene: TRBJ2-4; clone size: few; CDR3 protein: CASSTQTGVGNIQYF; CDR3 DNA: TGTGCCAGCAGTACCCAAACAGGGGTAGGAAACATTCAGTACTTC
CDR3 length: 15; V gene: TRBV29-1; D gene: TRBD2; J gene: TRBJ2-7; clone size: .; CDR3 protein: CSVPGGASDIYEQYF; CDR3 DNA: TGCAGCGTCCCCGGGGGGGCTAGCGACATTTACGAGCAGTACTTC
CDR3 length: 14; V gene: TRBV6-6; D gene: TRBD2; J gene: TRBJ2-7; clone size: .; CDR3 protein: CASGLAGLSYEQYF; CDR3 DNA: TGTGCCAGCGGCCTAGCGGGCCTCTCCTACGAGCAGTACTTC
CDR3 length: 15; V gene: TRBV6-6; D gene: .; J gene: TRBJ2-3; clone size: .; CDR3 protein: CASRATGGAVDTQYF; CDR3 DNA: TGTGCCAGCAGGGCGACCGGGGGCGCGGTAGATACGCAGTATTTT
CDR3 length: 12; V gene: TRBV5-1; D gene: .; J gene: TRBJ2-5; clone size: .; CDR3 protein: CASSPPSETQYF; CDR3 DNA: TGCGCCAGCAGCCCCCCGTCGGAGACCCAGTACTTC
CDR3 length: 14; V gene: TRBV19; D gene: .; J gene: TRBJ2-5; clone size: .; CDR3 protein: CASRSDGAQETQYF; CDR3 DNA: TGTGCCAGTAGGTCCGACGGGGCCCAAGAGACCCAGTACTTC
CDR3 length: 14; V gene: TRBV25-1; D gene: TRBD1; J gene: TRBJ1-6; clone size: .; CDR3 protein: CASSDRGDNSPLHF; CDR3 DNA: TGTGCCAGCAGTGACAGGGGGGATAATTCACCCCTCCACTTT
CDR3 length: 17; V gene: TRBV18; D gene: TRBD1; J gene: TRBJ1-3; clone size: .; CDR3 protein: CASSPRGTGTFGNTIYF; CDR3 DNA: TGTGCCAGCTCACCGCGGGGGACAGGGACATTTGGAAACACCATATATTTT
CDR3 length: 18; V gene: TRBV7-6; D gene: TRBD2; J gene: TRBJ2-1; clone size: .; CDR3 protein: CASSLGTSGRTAYNEQFF; CDR3 DNA: TGTGCCAGCAGCTTAGGGACTAGCGGGAGGACGGCCTACAATGAGCAGTTCTTC
CDR3 length: 16; V gene: TRBV4-2; D gene: TRBD2; J gene: TRBJ2-5; clone size: .; CDR3 protein: CASSQDQESGEETQYF; CDR3 DNA: TGTGCCAGCAGCCAAGATCAGGAAAGCGGGGAAGAGACCCAGTACTTC
CDR3 length: 17; V gene: TRBV19; D gene: TRBD1; J gene: TRBJ2-2; clone size: few; CDR3 protein: CASIRDRGRRKTGELFF; CDR3 DNA: TGTGCCAGTATCCGGGACAGGGGGCGCAGGAAGACCGGGGAGCTGTTCTTT
CDR3 length: 16; V gene: TRBV6-5; D gene: .; J gene: TRBJ1-5; clone size: .; CDR3 protein: CASSSGRGVGNQPQHF; CDR3 DNA: TGTGCCAGCAGTTCCGGCAGGGGAGTTGGCAATCAGCCCCAGCATTTT
CDR3 length: 13; V gene: TRBV5-1; D gene: .; J gene: TRBJ2-5; clone size: .; CDR3 protein: CASSLGYEETQYF; CDR3 DNA: TGCGCCAGCAGCTTAGGTTACGAGGAGACCCAGTACTTC
CDR3 length: 14; V gene: TRBV18; D gene: TRBD1; J gene: TRBJ1-1; clone size: .; CDR3 protein: CASSPTWGTGEAFF; CDR3 DNA: TGTGCCAGCTCACCAACGTGGGGGACAGGTGAAGCTTTCTTT
CDR3 length: 13; V gene: TRBV15; D gene: .; J gene: TRBJ2-7; clone size: once; CDR3 protein: CATSRDPGDEQYF; CDR3 DNA: TGTGCCACCAGCAGAGATCCAGGGGACGAGCAGTACTTC
CDR3 length: 16; V gene: TRBV7-8; D gene: .; J gene: TRBJ2-3; clone size: .; CDR3 protein: CASSLGETRYTDTQYF; CDR3 DNA: TGTGCCAGCAGCTTAGGCGAGACTAGGTACACAGATACGCAGTATTTT
CDR3 length: 17; V gene: TRBV4-1; D gene: .; J gene: TRBJ1-4; clone size: .; CDR3 protein: CASSQDPPRVLNEKLFF; CDR3 DNA: TGCGCCAGCAGCCAAGACCCCCCCAGGGTCCTTAATGAAAAACTGTTTTTT
CDR3 length: 15; V gene: TRBV7-8; D gene: .; J gene: TRBJ1-2; clone size: once; CDR3 protein: CASTPAGATGYGYTF; CDR3 DNA: TGTGCCAGCACCCCGGCAGGGGCGACTGGCTATGGCTACACCTTC
CDR3 length: 15; V gene: TRBV6-1; D gene: .; J gene: TRBJ2-5; clone size: .; CDR3 protein: CASSELAGGGETQYF; CDR3 DNA: TGTGCCAGCAGTGAACTGGCAGGAGGAGGTGAGACCCAGTACTTC
CDR3 length: 16; V gene: TRBV6-5; D gene: TRBD1; J gene: TRBJ2-3; clone size: .; CDR3 protein: CASSYSRDSYTDTQYF; CDR3 DNA: TGTGCCAGCAGTTACTCTCGGGACAGCTACACAGATACGCAGTATTTT
CDR3 length: 11; V gene: TRBV29-1; D gene: .; J gene: TRBJ2-7; clone size: .; CDR3 protein: CSAGATGEQYF; CDR3 DNA: TGCAGCGCCGGGGCTACTGGGGAGCAGTACTTC
CDR3 length: 15; V gene: TRBV4-3; D gene: TRBD2; J gene: TRBJ2-1; clone size: .; CDR3 protein: CASSQGGGVNNEQFF; CDR3 DNA: TGCGCCAGCAGCCAAGGCGGGGGGGTCAACAATGAGCAGTTCTTC